A single TCR beta chain is shown here with its context. These data belong to a study of shared clonotypes between healthy human individuals. V shed 1 base and J shed 2 bases, with 15 bases lying between them. Germline CDR1 is SGHTA and CDR2 is FQGNSA. The CDR3 totals 16 residues. TCRdb's table, derived via immunoSEQ multiplex PCR, lists solely in-frame clones and lacks some. The sample includes 700,000 or so clones, about three quarters of them seen just once. The chain uses TRBV7-2 and TRBJ2-7; the D gene is possibly TRBD2 (5 bases). This receptor was taken from a young woman in good health. Sequencing was done on a sample of memory CD4+ T cells sorted from blood. The subset: CD45RA-negative fraction. The CDR3 DNA reads TGTGCCAGCAGCTTAGATGGCGCCAGCGGCGCCTACGAGCAGTACTTC. Protein sequence: CASSLDGASGAYEQYF.